Shown below are 10 T cell receptor beta chains from a single sample sequenced in a study of Graves' ophthalmopathy and Graves' hyperthyroidism. The authors amplified TCR beta CDR3 regions, and they did so from RNA transcripts for repertoire sequencing. Second-round multiplex PCR followed a first-round RT-PCR using HTBI primers. TCRdb re-derived calls from the multiplex PCR reads in MiXCR, one entry per CDR3 protein. The data hold about 1.1 million distinct CDR3 sequences, with less than 45% observed a single time. Sequenced material: peripheral blood or thyroid tissue (not recorded which). These receptors originate from an adult man with Graves' hyperthyroidism.

This clonotype was seen ten or more times. The chain couples TRBV5-1 to TRBJ1-1; 9 nucleotides align to TRBD1. The V segment lost 4 bases and the J segment 11 bases; nucleotides outside the gene matches: 15. This CDR3 is 15 amino acids long. Germline loops: CDR1 SGHRS, CDR2 YFSETQ. CDR3 DNA sequence: TGCGCCAGCAGCATTGACCCGGGACAGGGAGGCTACGCTTTCTTT. Translation: CASSIDPGQGGYAFF.

This chain uses TRBV6-5 with TRBJ1-2; TRBD1 matches at 10 bases. This CDR3 is built from 15 residues. Germline loops: CDR1 MNHEY, CDR2 SVGAGI. Trimming at V came to 0 bases and at J to 7 bases, leaving 5 bases not matched to a gene. As DNA, the CDR3 is TGTGCCAGCAGTTACTCGCGGACAGGGGGACTTGGCTACACCTTC. It encodes CASSYSRTGGLGYTF.

This clonotype was detected many times. The chain couples TRBV6-6 to TRBJ1-5; weak D call: TRBD1 (5 bases). From germline, CDR1 is MNHNY and CDR2 SVGAGI (reference sequence). The CDR3 consists of 15 residues. Trimming shortened V by 2 bases and J by 1 base, and 9 bases separated the two germline ends. CDR3 coding DNA: TGTGCCAGCAGTTACGGCGGGGGGAGCAATCAGCCCCAGCATTTT. This sequence encodes CASSYGGGSNQPQHF.

This clonotype has a count of ten or more. V and J are TRBV7-3 and TRBJ2-2; D remains unclear. The V end was cut by 3 bases, the J end by 0 bases, with 8 bases between. The germline V gene encodes CDR1 SGHTA and CDR2 FQGTGA. There are 15 residues in the CDR3. CDR3 DNA: TGTGCCAGCAGCTTGGAACGGGCGAACACCGGGGAGCTGTTTTTT. It encodes CASSLERANTGELFF.

In its sample, this clonotype was seen many times. The chain uses TRBV5-1 and TRBJ2-5, with D hard to call. CDR1 is SGHRS, CDR2 YFSETQ, per germline. The CDR3 is made up of 14 amino acids. The germline V and J ends were trimmed by 2 bases and 2 bases, with 10 bases remaining between them. The CDR3 region has the DNA TGCGCCAGCAGCTTTGTCGGCTCACAAGAGACCCAGTACTTC. Protein: CASSFVGSQETQYF. The entire variable domain, with the rest obtained from reference TRBV5-1 and TRBJ2-5, is as follows: KAGVTQTPRYLIKTRGQQVTLSCSPISGHRSVSWYQQTPGQGLQFLFEYFSETQRNKGNFPGRFSGRQFSNSRSEMNVSTLELGDSALYLCASSFVGSQETQYFGPGTRLLVL.

This clonotype occurred a few times. The chain recombines TRBV20-1 with TRBJ1-1; D not resolved. Germline CDR1 DFQATT, CDR2 SNEGSKA (reference sequence). V was pared by 1 base and J by 7 bases, with 10 bases between. This CDR3 has 12 residues. The CDR3: CSARGGYREAFF. CDR3 DNA sequence: TGCAGTGCTAGAGGAGGGTATCGTGAAGCTTTCTTT.

This clonotype was observed at least ten times. This chain joins TRBV7-8 and TRBJ1-6; perhaps TRBD1 as D (5 bases). This CDR3 is built from 15 residues. Trimming left V 0 bases short and J 15 bases short, with 18 bases between. The germline CDR1 and CDR2 sequences are SGHVS and FQNEAQ. CDR3 nucleotides: TGTGCCAGCAGCTTAGCCTGGGGGGGTCGAACCCTCCTCCACTTT. Protein: CASSLAWGGRTLLHF. The full variable domain, with the rest looked up from reference TRBV7-8 and TRBJ1-6, is GAGVSQSPRYKVAKRGQDVALRCDPISGHVSLFWYQQALGQGPEFLTYFQNEAQLDKSGLPSDRFFAERPEGSVSTLKIQRTQQEDSAVYLCASSLAWGGRTLLHFGNGTRLTVT.

On this clonotype: One end of the junction does not line up with germline, which may come from a read error. This chain links TRBV7-9 with TRBJ2-7; TRBD2 might be the D (5 bases). The germline gives CDR1 SEHNR, CDR2 FQNEAQ (reference sequence). The CDR3 contains 15 residues. The CDR3 loop reads CASSVRPVGLGELYF. CDR3 bases: TGTGCCAGCAGCGTGCGACCAGTGGGCCTCGGGGAGCTGTACTTC. The whole variable domain, filled in from reference TRBV7-9 and TRBJ2-7, reads DTGVSQNPRHKITKRGQNVTFRCDPISEHNRLYWYRQTLGQGPEFLTYFQNEAQLEKSRLLSDRFSAERPKGSFSTLEIQRTEQGDSAMYLCASSVRPVGLGELYFGPGTRLTVT.

Remarks on this clonotype: Given a much more abundant clone one base away, this may be a read error. The J gene is TRBJ1-1, the V gene TRBV19; 9 bases fit TRBD1. Germline V gene sequence: CDR1 LNHDA, CDR2 SQIVND (reference sequence). The CDR3 has 14 residues. With 11 bases clipped from V and 1 base from J, the junction kept 8 bases outside the gene matches. CDR3 DNA: TGTGCCGGTACCCGGGGACAGGGGAACACTGAAGCTTTCTTT. Its protein is CAGTRGQGNTEAFF.

The chain employs TRBV6-1 and TRBJ1-6, with TRBD1 as a possible D gene (5 bases). CDR3 length: 14 residues. Germline CDR1 is MNHNS and CDR2 is SASEGT. Trimming took off 10 bases at V and 8 bases at J, with 18 bases between the two ends. In nucleotides, the CDR3 is TGTGCCATCGCGGGGGGGGTCGTGGATTCACCCCTCCACTTT. Translated, it gives CAIAGGVVDSPLHF.